This T cell receptor (beta chain) comes out of a study of shared clonotypes between healthy human individuals. V was clipped by 4 bases and J by 7 bases; unmatched bases: 7. The germline V gene encodes CDR1 SGHDT and CDR2 YYEEEE. The CDR3 is 16 residues long. TCRdb's copy holds only in-frame clones and misses some; the assay was immunoSEQ multiplex PCR. The repertoire has roughly 2.4 million clones, 90% to 96% of them found once; the top ten carry roughly 0.13%. Sequencing input: naive CD4+ T cells sorted from blood. Subset of the sample: CD45RA+ positively selected. This sequence originates from a man younger than 35 in good health. The genes are TRBV5-6 and TRBJ1-6, with 11 bases matching TRBD1. The CDR3 protein is CASSHGQGAKNSPLHF. CDR3 in DNA: TGTGCCAGCAGCCATGGACAGGGGGCAAAAAATTCACCCCTCCACTTT.